This TCR beta chain was sequenced in a study of cytomegalovirus exposure and HLA in healthy donors. Study findings and constraints: Immune exposure data for these donors was limited to CMV serostatus.

From germline, CDR1 is SGHRS and CDR2 YFSETQ. This CDR3 region has 15 residues. Trimming cost V 0 bases and J 4 bases; bases outside gene matches: 3. Points on this clone: What it recognizes is unknown.

The PCR contained 60 Vbeta and 13 Jbeta primers. In the source study's methods: Among the unique TCR beta chains that a later analysis counted, roughly 80 million in all, 9.5 million to 12 million were shared. The method was immunoSEQ multiplex PCR; TCRdb's version includes in-frame clones alone and lacks a portion of them. For V, J and clone size, that table is used; D and trimming come from the DNA. The sample records 45,000 to 55,000 clones, around 82% being singletons. The receptor's source is a man aged 30-40 years in good health and CMV-seropositive. The chain couples TRBV5-1 to TRBJ1-2; 10 bases are a match to TRBD1. Sequences were obtained from PBMCs. The CDR3 DNA sequence: TGCGCCAGCAGCTTGGCCGGGACAGGGGCCTATGGCTACACCTTC. This sequence encodes CASSLAGTGAYGYTF.